This TCR beta chain was sequenced during a study of shared clonotypes between healthy human individuals. The CDR3 length is 21 residues. Germline lookup yields CDR1 KGHSH and CDR2 LQKENI. The V and J ends lost 5 bases and 0 bases, in that order; junction bases with no gene match: 19. Generated by immunoSEQ multiplex PCR, the TCRdb table keeps only in-frame clones and is missing some. The sample records around 600,000 clones, about 98% being singletons. In the naive CD8 group, cells lacked CD45RO and were positively selected for CCR7, so terminally differentiated effector memory CD45RA+ cells were left out.

The chain employs TRBV18 and TRBJ2-1; 10 bases are shared with TRBD2. The TCR sequence derives from a man aged 30 to 45 in good health. The sequenced material came from naive CD8+ T cells sorted from blood. As DNA, the CDR3 is TGTGCCAGCTCATTATACCTGTCTAGCGGGAGTCCCTTGAGCTCCTACAATGAGCAGTTCTTC. Protein product: CASSLYLSSGSPLSSYNEQFF.